The 21 T cell receptor beta chains reported below all come from one sample, sequenced in a study of T cells in women clearing cervical HPV infection. TCRdb's table, derived via immunoSEQ multiplex PCR, lists solely in-frame clones and lacks some. Seen in this sample are 20,000 to 25,000 clones; the ten most common clones hold less than 6%. Source material: blood buffy coat. These TCRs come from a woman between 18 and 69 years old with a cervical HPV16 infection that either progressed to CIN3+ or cleared (not recorded which).

About this clone itself: From the germline J gene comes the end of the CDR3, since the read stops 3 residues before it. The chain links TRBV18 to TRBJ1-2; D is perhaps TRBD1 (6 bases). Germline CDR1 KGHSH, CDR2 LQKENI. The CDR3 loop spans 15 amino acids. The part of the CDR3 DNA that was read is TGTGCCAGCTCACCCGTCAGGGGTCCCTCCAATGAC. Encoded protein: CASSPVRGPSND. The entire CDR3 protein reads CASSPVRGPSNDYTF.

With regard to this clone: Read sequence stops 3 residues before the CDR3 end, and the germline J gene provides the missing end. The V call is TRBV7-2, the J call TRBJ1-5; D is ambiguous. V gave up 6 bases and J gave up 0 bases, with 6 bases separating them. The CDR3 consists of 13 residues. Germline V gene data show CDR1 as SGHTA and CDR2 as FQGNSA. Partial CDR3 DNA: TGTGCCAGCAGTCGCGATAGCAATCAGCCC. Its translation: CASSRDSNQP. The full CDR3 sequence reads CASSRDSNQPQHF.

A remark on this clone: The CDR3 is cut off 3 residues early in the read; its end comes from the germline J gene. The V call is TRBV18, the J call TRBJ1-2; D possibly corresponds to TRBD1 (5 bases). Trimming removed 0 bases at V and 3 bases at J, with 8 bases between. The V gene's germline CDR1 is KGHSH and CDR2 LQKENI. This CDR3 has 14 residues. Partial CDR3 DNA: TGTGCCAGCTCACCACCGGGCAGGGACTATGGC. Translating it yields CASSPPGRDYG. The whole CDR3 region reads CASSPPGRDYGYTF.

Details on this clone: The read comes to an end 3 residues before the CDR3 does, leaving the germline J gene to fill in the end. The rearrangement uses TRBV5-1 and TRBJ2-2; tentative D call: TRBD2 (6 bases). The CDR3 contains 15 residues. Per germline, CDR1 SGHRS and CDR2 YFSETQ. V gave up 0 bases and J gave up 4 bases, with 10 bases separating them. CDR3 in amino acids: CASSLALGGTGELFF. The sequenced CDR3 bases are TGCGCCAGCAGCTTGGCCCTCGGGGGCACCGGGGAG.

Worth noting for this clone: From the germline J gene comes the end of the CDR3, since the read stops 3 residues before it. The chain combines TRBV29-1 with TRBJ1-1; TRBD1 might be the D (6 bases). The CDR3 is made up of 12 amino acids. The V gene lost 8 bases and the J gene lost 1 base, with 11 bases spanning the gap. CDR1 SQVTM and CDR2 ANQGSEA come from the germline V gene. The covered CDR3 bases are TGCAGCACCCGGACAGCGAACACTGAA. Its translation is CSTRTANTE. From start to end, the CDR3 is CSTRTANTEAFF.

As regards this clone: The germline gene is not matched at one end of the junction; a read error may be the cause. The CDR3 end lies 3 residues beyond the end of the read and is filled in from the germline J gene. The sample holds other DNA sequences that translate to the same CDR3. V usage is TRBV19 and J usage is TRBJ1-3; no reliable D call. Germline V gives CDR1 LNHDA, CDR2 SQIVND (reference sequence). The CDR3 totals 16 residues. The CDR3 here is CASSPRHRGSGNTIYF. The CDR3 bases that were read are TGTGCCAGTAGTCCTCGGCACCGCGGGAGTGGAAACACT. The full variable domain, completed using reference TRBV19 and TRBJ1-3, is DGGITQSPKYLFRKEGQNVTLSCEQNLNHDAMYWYRQDPGQGLRLIYYSQIVNDFQKGDIAEGYSVSREKKESFPLTVTSAQKNPTAFYLCASSPRHRGSGNTIYFGEGSWLTVV.

Details on this clone: The read terminates 3 residues ahead of where the CDR3 ends, so the germline J gene completes it. The V and J genes are TRBV6-1 and TRBJ2-6, with 9 bases lining up with TRBD2. V gave up 0 bases and J gave up 1 base; unmatched junction bases: 4. The germline V gene has CDR1 MNHNS and CDR2 SASEGT. The CDR3 is made up of 18 amino acids. The DNA read from the CDR3 is TGTGCCAGCAGTGAAGCGCGGGGGGGACTTTCTGGGGCCAACGTC. This sequence encodes CASSEARGGLSGANV. The CDR3 as a whole reads CASSEARGGLSGANVLTF.

Of note for this clone: The read stops 3 residues short of the end of the CDR3; the missing end is completed from the germline J gene. The rearrangement links TRBV10-3 to TRBJ1-5; D might be TRBD1 (5 bases). CDR3 length: 16 residues. V lost 2 bases to trimming and J lost 3 bases, with 14 bases between them. Per germline, CDR1 ENHRY and CDR2 SYGVKD. The CDR3 bases that were read are TGTGCCATCAGTGAGGGCCTTACAGGCCACAATCAGCCC. Translating it yields CAISEGLTGHNQP. The CDR3 as a whole reads CAISEGLTGHNQPQHF.

Notes on this clone: The read ends 3 residues early relative to the CDR3; the germline J gene fills the gap. V is TRBV20-1 and J is TRBJ1-2; maybe TRBD1 (5 bases). Trimming took 6 bases from V and 3 from J, leaving 17 bases between them. Germline-derived CDR1 and CDR2 are DFQATT and SNEGSKA (reference sequence). The CDR3 has 14 amino acids. The CDR3 DNA, read in part, is TGCAGTGCAAAGCAGGGATTAGGTGACTATGGC. Translating gives CSAKQGLGDYG. The whole CDR3 region reads CSAKQGLGDYGYTF.

A note on this clone: The sequence runs out 3 residues before the end of the CDR3; the remainder is reconstructed from the germline J gene. The chain links TRBV12-3 or TRBV12-4 to TRBJ1-5; no definite D call. This CDR3 has 15 amino acids. V was trimmed by 1 base and J by 2 bases, leaving 9 bases between them. The CDR3 sequence is CASSLGYPGNQPQHF. The DNA read from the CDR3 is TGTGCCAGCAGTTTAGGGTACCCGGGCAATCAGCCC.

Regarding this clone: The DNA ends 3 residues before the CDR3 does, and the rest of the CDR3 is filled in from the germline J gene. V is TRBV4-1 and J is TRBJ1-2, with D tentatively TRBD1 (6 bases). Trimming took 1 base from V and 3 from J, leaving 9 bases between them. Germline loops: CDR1 MGHRA, CDR2 YSYEKL. The CDR3 is made up of 14 amino acids. CDR3 amino acids: CASSQVGGHYGYTF. CDR3 DNA (partial): TGCGCCAGCAGCCAAGTAGGGGGACACTATGGC.

On this clone itself: The sequence runs out 3 residues before the end of the CDR3; the remainder is reconstructed from the germline J gene. The chain carries TRBV10-3 and TRBJ1-3, with a weak D call TRBD1 (6 bases). Trimming stripped 6 bases from V and 4 bases from J, with 16 bases between. Germline V gives CDR1 ENHRY, CDR2 SYGVKD. CDR3 size: 15 residues. CDR3 sequence reads: CAIRPQGQSGNTIYF. The CDR3 bases that were read are TGTGCCATCAGGCCACAGGGACAATCGGGAAACACC.

Regarding this clone: From the germline J gene comes the end of the CDR3, since the read stops 3 residues before it. The rearrangement joins TRBV4-1 to TRBJ2-7, with D possibly being TRBD2 (5 bases). The CDR3 totals 16 residues. Germline CDR1 is MGHRA and CDR2 is YSYEKL. Trimming removed 0 bases from V and 3 bases from J, with 15 bases in between. The CDR3 here is CASSQDLLLEGYEQYF. The sequenced part of the CDR3 DNA is TGCGCCAGCAGCCAAGATCTGTTACTAGAAGGCTACGAG.

As to this clone: The read stops 3 residues short of the end of the CDR3; the missing end is completed from the germline J gene. This rearrangement joins TRBV19 to TRBJ2-3, with 10 nucleotides matching TRBD2. Germline trimming cut 4 bases from V and 3 bases from J; bases unmatched to any gene: 13. In germline, CDR1 is LNHDA, CDR2 SQIVND (reference sequence). The CDR3 runs 18 residues. The CDR3 is CASSRSPSSGSRTDTQYF. CDR3 DNA, as far as it was read: TGTGCCAGTAGTAGAAGCCCATCTAGCGGGAGTAGGACAGATACG.

A word on this clone: The read finishes 3 residues shy of the CDR3 end, and the germline J gene is used to complete it. The chain links TRBV7-3 to TRBJ2-1; 12 bases map to TRBD2. The germline gives CDR1 SGHTA, CDR2 FQGTGA. The ends lost 7 bases at V and 6 bases at J; junction bases unmatched: 10. This CDR3 has 16 amino acids. The CDR3 bases that were read are TGTGCCAGCAAAGGGCTAGCGGGGGGGACTCTCAATGAG. As protein: CASKGLAGGTLNE. The entire CDR3 protein reads CASKGLAGGTLNEQFF.

Comment on this clone: The DNA ends 3 residues before the CDR3 does, and the rest of the CDR3 is filled in from the germline J gene. The chain joins TRBV7-2 to TRBJ1-2; D is unclear. This CDR3 has 14 residues. The germline gives CDR1 SGHTA, CDR2 FQGNSA. The V end lost 2 bases, the J end lost 4 bases, and 11 bases lay between the germline ends. The CDR3 sequence is CASSLLAESYGYTF. The CDR3 bases that were read are TGTGCCAGCAGCTTACTCGCAGAATCCTATGGC.

In the case of this clone: The read is 3 residues too short to cover the CDR3 end, so that end is filled in from the germline J gene. The chain is built from TRBV28 and TRBJ2-3, with a tentative D call TRBD1 (6 bases). V was clipped by 5 bases and J by 3 bases, with 15 bases between them. The CDR3 runs 15 residues. CDR1 is MDHEN, CDR2 SYDVKM, per germline. The CDR3 sequence is CASSLPGQGTDTQYF. CDR3 bases read: TGTGCCAGCAGTCTCCCCGGCCAGGGGACAGATACG.

With respect to this clone: The read is 3 residues too short to cover the CDR3 end, so that end is filled in from the germline J gene. This chain connects TRBV19 to TRBJ2-7; tentative D call: TRBD1 (5 bases). The ends were cut back, 3 bases at V and 3 bases at J, with 12 bases in the middle. Germline CDR1 is LNHDA and CDR2 is SQIVND (reference sequence). The CDR3 extends over 14 amino acids. The CDR3 DNA, read in part, is TGTGCCAGTAGTATTACAGGCTGGGACTACGAG. Amino acids: CASSITGWDYE. In full, the CDR3 reads CASSITGWDYEQYF.

Details on this clone: Read data end 3 residues before the CDR3 end; the end is taken from the germline J gene. The genes are TRBV19 and TRBJ1-2; the D is unclear. Trimming removed 1 base from V and 6 bases from J, with 9 bases in between. This CDR3 has 13 residues. Per germline, CDR1 LNHDA and CDR2 SQIVND (reference sequence). CDR3 sequence: CASSIVGSDGYTF. CDR3 bases read: TGTGCCAGTAGTATAGTGGGCAGTGATGGC.

Turning to this clone: Read data end 3 residues before the CDR3 end; the end is taken from the germline J gene. The genes are TRBV10-3 and TRBJ1-1; 8 nucleotides align to TRBD1. Germline V gives CDR1 ENHRY, CDR2 SYGVKD. J lost 0 bases, V lost 4 bases, and 7 bases had no gene match. The CDR3 sequence is 16 residues long. The sequenced CDR3 bases are TGTGCCATCAGTGGGGGCTTACAGGGGGTGAACACTGAA. Protein sequence: CAISGGLQGVNTE. The full CDR3 protein is CAISGGLQGVNTEAFF.

Comments on this clone: The CDR3 end is not reached by the read, which stops 3 residues before it; the germline J gene fills it in. The chain is built from TRBV19 and TRBJ1-2; 8 nucleotides line up with TRBD1. This CDR3 contains 16 residues. The junction had 6 bases not matched to a gene; V was cut back by 0 bases and J by 3 bases. Germline V CDR1 and CDR2: LNHDA, SQIVND (reference sequence). Here the CDR3 reads CASSIDGTGPYYGYTF. The sequenced CDR3 bases are TGTGCCAGTAGTATAGATGGGACAGGTCCTTACTATGGC.